This TCR beta chain was recorded in a study of shared T cell receptors in the human thymus. Clones were read by immunoSEQ multiplex PCR, and TCRdb kept only the in-frame ones, dropping some. The repertoire holds approximately 660,000 clones, with approximately 88% as singletons. This clone was seen a few times. CDR3 size: 20 residues. V gave up 3 bases and J gave up 3 bases; unmatched junction bases: 16. Germline assignment: CDR1 LNHDA and CDR2 SQIVND (reference sequence). These data were also filed under a second study, of human thymus T cells. That report notes: Resections were taken during corrective heart surgery, and the thymus tissue came from these. Thymic and blood repertoires seemed to show skewed V and J gene use.

This clonotype originated in a boy younger than two with a congenital heart defect. Sequenced sample: thymocytes. The chain carries TRBV19 and TRBJ2-2; 10 bases map to TRBD2. CDR3 in DNA: TGTGCCAGTAGTATGAAGAGGACTAGCGGACCCCCCGGGCACACCGGGGAGCTGTTTTTT. Translated: CASSMKRTSGPPGHTGELFF.